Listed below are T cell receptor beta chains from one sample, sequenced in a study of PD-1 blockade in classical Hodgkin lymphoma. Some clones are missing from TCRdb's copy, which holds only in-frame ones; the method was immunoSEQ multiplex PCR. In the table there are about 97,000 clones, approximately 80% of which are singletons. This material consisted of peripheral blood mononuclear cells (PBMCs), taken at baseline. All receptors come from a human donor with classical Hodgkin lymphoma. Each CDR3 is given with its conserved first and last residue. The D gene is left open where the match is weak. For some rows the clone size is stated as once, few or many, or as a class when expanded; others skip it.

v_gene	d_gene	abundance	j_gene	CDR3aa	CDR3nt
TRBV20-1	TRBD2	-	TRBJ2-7	CSAPRGERQYF	TGCAGTGCCCCCCGGGGGGAACGGCAGTACTTC
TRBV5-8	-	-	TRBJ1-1	CASSYGSAGGFF	TGTGCCAGCAGCTACGGATCGGCCGGAGGTTTCTTT
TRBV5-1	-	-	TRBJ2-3	CASSLVVGGTDTQYF	TGCGCCAGCAGCTTGGTGGTGGGAGGCACAGATACGCAGTATTTT
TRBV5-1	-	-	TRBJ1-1	CASTEGHLNTEAFF	TGCGCCAGCACAGAGGGACACCTGAACACTGAAGCTTTCTTT
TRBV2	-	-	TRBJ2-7	CASSAQYEQYF	TGTGCCAGCAGCGCACAGTACGAGCAGTACTTC
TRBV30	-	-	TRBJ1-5	CAWRAGYNQPQHF	TGTGCCTGGCGCGCTGGGTACAATCAGCCCCAGCATTTT
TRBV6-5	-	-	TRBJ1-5	CASSFTADSNQPQHF	TGTGCCAGCAGTTTTACAGCGGATAGCAATCAGCCCCAGCATTTT
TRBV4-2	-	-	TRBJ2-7	CASSQEPSGYGASYEQYF	TGTGCCAGCAGCCAAGAGCCCTCCGGGTATGGGGCGAGCTACGAGCAGTACTTC
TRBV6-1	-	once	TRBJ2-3	CASSEAVWDFTKGADTQYF	TGTGCCAGCAGTGAAGCAGTTTGGGACTTCACAAAGGGGGCAGATACGCAGTATTTT
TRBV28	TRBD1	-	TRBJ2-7	CASSPTPDRGYEQYF	TGTGCCAGCAGTCCCACGCCGGACAGGGGGTACGAGCAGTACTTC
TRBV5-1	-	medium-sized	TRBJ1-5	CASSPEGDQPQHF	TGCGCCAGCAGCCCCGAGGGGGATCAGCCCCAGCATTTT
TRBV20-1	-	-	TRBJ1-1	CSVIQTEAFF	TGCAGTGTCATACAGACTGAAGCTTTCTTT
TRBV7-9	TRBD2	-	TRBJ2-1	CASSFSSGGRGNEQFF	TGTGCCAGCAGCTTCAGTTCGGGAGGCCGCGGCAATGAGCAGTTCTTC
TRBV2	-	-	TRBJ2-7	CASQILTGVLELHF	TGTGCCAGCCAAATCCTCACCGGGGTCTTAGAACTGCACTTC
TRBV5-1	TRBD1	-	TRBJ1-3	CASSRGDRGPLSGNTIYF	TGCGCCAGCAGCCGCGGGGACAGGGGTCCCCTCTCTGGAAACACCATATATTTT